This entry concerns a single TCR beta chain. It lacks a known antigen. The record has no base qualities; no much larger clone is one base away. This record comes from a study of blood T cell repertoires in COVID-19 (dated by TCRdb to 2020 to 2022). Broadly, across the study: The collaborator samples originated in the United States, Italy and Spain and spanned the acute and convalescent phases of COVID-19. The prospective study material was composed of cDNA or gDNA derived from T cells, B-cell-depleted T cells, or PBMCs. The dataset comprised deeply sampled blood TCRbeta repertoires from subjects exposed to, actively infected with, or recovered from COVID-19. A freely available public database, intended as a resource for researchers studying the immune response to SARS-CoV-2, is where the repertoires were released. Samples were obtained from the ongoing ImmuneRACE study (first 160 participants) and from approximately 1,200 subjects provided by 6 global collaborators. A de-identified subject ID, COVID-19 status, age in years and sex were almost always included in the sample metadata. Where available, HLA class I and class II types were obtained from metadata supplied by the sample provider rather than from assay-based typing.

Trimming accounts for 5 bases at V and 14 bases at J, while the number of junction bases matched to no gene is 10. The germline V gene (reference sequence) sets CDR1 to MNHEY and CDR2 to SMNVEV. The CDR3 sequence holds 12 residues, the cysteine and phenylalanine included. The CDR3 DNA has 36 bases and is translated from base 1. The collaborating institutions used their own protocols to collect whole blood in K2EDTA tubes. For TCRbeta analysis, collaborators shipped samples in one of three forms: frozen whole blood, isolated PBMCs, or DNA extracted from either of those sample types. TCRbeta CDR3 regions were amplified from genomic DNA using the immunoSEQ Assay, a bias-controlled multiplex PCR. The authors' pipeline ran thus. The number of nucleated cells in each sample was estimated by amplification of reference gene primers within the assay. To quantify the absolute abundance of each unique TCRbeta CDR3 rearrangement, sequence reads were collapsed and filtered. Productive Simpson clonality was computed per sample as the square root of Simpson's diversity index over productive rearrangements. Sourced from immuneACCESS, this table was stored by TCRdb with only in-frame sequences that have V and J called. A share of the clones is absent; for the studies checked, an unresolved V gene accounts for under half, and the remainder has no known explanation. From that table come the V and J calls and clone size; the DNA was used to work out D and trimming. The sample table shows 91,000 or so clones, and around nine tenths are seen once. 15% of the sample comes from the top ten.

Overall study outcomes, separate from this receptor: The amount of clinical and demographic metadata varied by source and participant and was provided uncurated.

The rearrangement combines TRBV27 with TRBJ1-2, with 8 middle bases fitting TRBD1. The sample consisted of peripheral blood. This TCR was sampled from a human donor in a cohort sampled during active COVID-19. CDR3 protein: CASSPRTGFLTF. The sequence in DNA is TGTGCCAGCAGTCCCCGGACAGGGTTCTTAACCTTC.